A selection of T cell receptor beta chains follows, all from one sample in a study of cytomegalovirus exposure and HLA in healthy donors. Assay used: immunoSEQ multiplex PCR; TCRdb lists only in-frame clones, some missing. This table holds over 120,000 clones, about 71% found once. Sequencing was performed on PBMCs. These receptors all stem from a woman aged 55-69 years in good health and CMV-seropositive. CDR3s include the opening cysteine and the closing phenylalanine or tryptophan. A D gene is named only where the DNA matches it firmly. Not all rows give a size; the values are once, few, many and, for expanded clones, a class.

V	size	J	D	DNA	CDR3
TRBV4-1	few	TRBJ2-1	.	TGCGCCAGCAGCCGGTTAGGAGGATCCTACAATGAGCAGTTCTTC	CASSRLGGSYNEQFF
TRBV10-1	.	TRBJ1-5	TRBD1	TGCGCCAGCAGTGGGGATAAGTCGGGGCAGGGGGCAAGTCAGCCCCAGCATTTT	CASSGDKSGQGASQPQHF
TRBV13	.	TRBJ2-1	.	TGTGCCAGCAGCCCCCGAGGTAAATACAATGAGCAGTTCTTC	CASSPRGKYNEQFF
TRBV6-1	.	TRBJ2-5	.	TGTGCCAGCAGTGAACTCCAGAAAGAGACCCAGTACTTC	CASSELQKETQYF
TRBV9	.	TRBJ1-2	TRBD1	TGTGCCAGCAGCCTAATTACAGGGGGCGTAAGCTATGGCTACACCTTC	CASSLITGGVSYGYTF
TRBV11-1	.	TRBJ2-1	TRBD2	TGTGCCAGCAGCTTAGAACTAGCGGGCACCTACAATGAGCAGTTCTTC	CASSLELAGTYNEQFF
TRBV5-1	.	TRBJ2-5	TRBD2	TGCGCCAGCAGCTTGTGGGGGGGGACCCAAGAGACCCAGTACTTC	CASSLWGGTQETQYF
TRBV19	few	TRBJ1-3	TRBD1	TGTGCCAGTAGTCGCTCCGGACAGGGGGCTGGAAACACCATATATTTT	CASSRSGQGAGNTIYF
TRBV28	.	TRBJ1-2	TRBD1	TGTGCCAGCAAGGAGGGGGCGAGCTATGGCTACACCTTC	CASKEGASYGYTF
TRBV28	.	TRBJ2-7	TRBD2	TGTGCCAGCAGCCCGGGGGGGACACCTTCCTACGAGCAGTACTTC	CASSPGGTPSYEQYF
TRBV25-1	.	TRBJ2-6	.	TGTGCCAGCACCAACTCTGGGGCCAACGTCCTGACTTTC	CASTNSGANVLTF
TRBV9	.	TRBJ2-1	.	TGTGCCAGCAGCGTGCTAGAGGGTACCTACAATGAGCAGTTCTTC	CASSVLEGTYNEQFF
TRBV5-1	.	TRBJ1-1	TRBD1	TGCGCCAGCAGCTTGGGACAGGGCGGGAACACTGAAGCTTTCTTT	CASSLGQGGNTEAFF
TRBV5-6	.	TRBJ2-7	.	TGTGCCAGCAGCTTTGGACAGTCCTACGAGCAGTACTTC	CASSFGQSYEQYF
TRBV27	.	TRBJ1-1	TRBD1	TGTGCCAGCAGGAAAACAGGGGGCGTTAACACTGAAGCTTTCTTT	CASRKTGGVNTEAFF
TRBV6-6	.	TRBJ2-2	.	TGTGCCAGCAGAGGAGTCGGGGAGCTGTTTTTT	CASRGVGELFF
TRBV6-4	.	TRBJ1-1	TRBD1	TGTGCCAGCAGGGTCGCAGGGGGCGCCGCTGAAGCTTTCTTT	CASRVAGGAAEAFF
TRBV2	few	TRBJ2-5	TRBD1	TGTGCCAGCAGAGCACAGGGGCTCCAAGAGACCCAGTACTTC	CASRAQGLQETQYF
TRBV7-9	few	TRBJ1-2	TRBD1	TGTGCCAGCAGCCGGGGGACAGCCTCCCCCTATGGCTACACCTTC	CASSRGTASPYGYTF
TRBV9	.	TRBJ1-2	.	TGTGCCAGCAGCGTCCAGGGCACTAACTATGGCTACACCTTC	CASSVQGTNYGYTF
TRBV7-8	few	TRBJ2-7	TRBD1	TGTGCCAGCAGCTTAACTGGGACAGCATCTTACTACGAGCAGTACTTC	CASSLTGTASYYEQYF
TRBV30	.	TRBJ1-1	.	TGTGCCTCCAGGTGGATTTGGAACACTGAAGCTTTCTTT	CASRWIWNTEAFF
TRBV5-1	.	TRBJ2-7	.	TGCGCCAGCAGCTTGGAATGGCCGGGCGCGGGGGAGCAGTACTTC	CASSLEWPGAGEQYF
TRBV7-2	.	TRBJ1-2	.	TGTGCCAGCAGCTTTAATTCGGTACCTAACTATGGCTACACCTTC	CASSFNSVPNYGYTF
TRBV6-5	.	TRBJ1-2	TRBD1	TGTGCCAGCAGTTCAGGGGGCAACTATGGCTACACCTTC	CASSSGGNYGYTF
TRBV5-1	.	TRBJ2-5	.	TGCGCCAGCAGCTTCACCGGCCAAGAGACCCAGTACTTC	CASSFTGQETQYF
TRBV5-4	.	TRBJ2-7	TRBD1	TGTGCCAGCAGCTCCCGGGACAGTTACGAGCAGTACTTC	CASSSRDSYEQYF
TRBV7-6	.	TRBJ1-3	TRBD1	TGTGCCAGCAGCGCAGGGGGTACTGGAAACACCATATATTTT	CASSAGGTGNTIYF
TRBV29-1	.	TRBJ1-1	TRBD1	TGCAGCACGTGGACAGGTGGGACTGAAGCTTTCTTT	CSTWTGGTEAFF
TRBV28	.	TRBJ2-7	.	TGTGCCAGCAGTTCCCCGGGGGTAGACTACGAGCAGTACTTC	CASSSPGVDYEQYF
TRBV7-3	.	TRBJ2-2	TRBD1	TGTGCCAGCAGCTCACAGGGGGTTGGCGGGGAGCTGTTTTTT	CASSSQGVGGELFF
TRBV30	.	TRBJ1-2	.	TGTGCCTGGAGTGACAGGGAGAATGGCTACACCTTC	CAWSDRENGYTF
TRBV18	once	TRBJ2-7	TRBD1	TGTGCCAGCTCAATCACGGGACAGGTGTCCTACGAGCAGTACTTC	CASSITGQVSYEQYF
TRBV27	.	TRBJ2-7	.	TGTGCCAGCAGTTTTAATAGACATGCCTACGAGCAGTACTTC	CASSFNRHAYEQYF
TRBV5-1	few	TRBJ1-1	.	TGCGCCAGCAGCTTGACAGGGCGGACTGAAGCTTTCTTT	CASSLTGRTEAFF
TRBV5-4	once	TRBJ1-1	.	TGTGCCAGCAGCACCCGAAAACAGGGTATTAACACTGAAGCTTTCTTT	CASSTRKQGINTEAFF
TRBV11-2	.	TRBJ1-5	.	TGTGCCAGCAGCTTAGAGCGGGGGGTCCAGCCCCAGCATTTT	CASSLERGVQPQHF
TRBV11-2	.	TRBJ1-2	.	TGTGCCAGCAGCTTAGATTATAGATCCAGGACAGGCTACACCTTC	CASSLDYRSRTGYTF
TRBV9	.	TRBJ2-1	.	TGTGCCAGCAGCGTAGAAGGATGGCGGAGCAATGAGCAGTTCTTC	CASSVEGWRSNEQFF
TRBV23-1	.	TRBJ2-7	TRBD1	TGCGCCAGCAGTCCGGACAGGGACTCCTACGAGCAGTACTTC	CASSPDRDSYEQYF
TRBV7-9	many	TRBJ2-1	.	TGTGCCAGCAGCTTAAGTTTCAGTGAGCAGTTCTTC	CASSLSFSEQFF
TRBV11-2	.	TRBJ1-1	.	TGTGCCAGCAGCCCCCGGGGGGGTACTAAGAACACTGAAGCTTTCTTT	CASSPRGGTKNTEAFF
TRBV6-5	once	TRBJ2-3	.	TGTGCCAGCAGTTACTACGGACTGGGATGGCCAGATACGCAGTATTTT	CASSYYGLGWPDTQYF
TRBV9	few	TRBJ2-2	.	TGTGCCAGCAGCGTAGGTGGCGGGACTGGCACCGGGGAGCTGTTTTTT	CASSVGGGTGTGELFF